This T cell receptor beta chain was obtained from a study of human T cells and chemical hapten exposure. General study findings and limits: DPC sensitization produced no change in TCRs with frequency above 1 in 1000.

For this clonotype: Its antigen is still unknown.

Germline loops: CDR1 LGHNA, CDR2 YSLEER. V lost 0 bases and J 1 base, leaving 14 bases between the germline ends. This CDR3 contains 17 residues. TCRdb processed the RACE reads anew with MiXCR; each CDR3 protein has one entry. This table has approximately 350,000 distinct CDR3 sequences, 5.5% to 8% appearing once. Time point here: patch test 1, 2 weeks after DPC sensitization. Treatment described: therapeutic diphenylcyclopropenone sensitization with weekly scalp DPC. The TCR comes from a young woman with alopecia areata. Some clones in this sample may be carry-over from other donors' samples. This specimen consisted of whole blood, obtained in connection with sensitization to the hapten diphenylcyclopropenone (DPC). This rearrangement joins TRBV4-3 to TRBJ2-3; possible D gene TRBD2, 6 bases. The CDR3 is CASSQDHAGLGTDTQYF. The CDR3 DNA is TGCGCCAGCAGCCAAGATCATGCGGGATTGGGCACAGATACGCAGTATTTT.